These 32 T cell receptor beta chains originate from one sample sequenced in a study of beta chain features in type 1 diabetes. Every bit of the isolated RNA underwent reverse transcription, so sequencing read expressed TCRB transcripts. Generated by immunoSEQ multiplex PCR, the TCRdb table keeps only in-frame clones and is missing some. The profile covers about 23,000 clones, with roughly 56% appearing a single time and 0.37% taken by the ten largest. The study's findings and limits: TCRB CDR3s from Type 1 diabetes patients were moderately but significantly shorter in all four CD4+ subsets.

What these receptors recognize is not known. The sequencing sample was made of stem cell memory CD4+ T cells from blood. The receptors come from a man between 18 and 29 years old with type 1 diabetes.

This chain uses TRBV28 with TRBJ1-4; D is ambiguous. Per the germline V gene, CDR1 is MDHEN and CDR2 is SYDVKM. There are 15 residues in the CDR3. V shed 7 bases and J shed 8 bases, with 20 bases lying between them. CDR3 in DNA: TGTGCCAGCACCCCTAGCCGAGGGATGACAGAAAAACTGTTTTTT. Its protein product is CASTPSRGMTEKLFF.

The rearrangement links TRBV7-2 to TRBJ2-7; 8 bases are shared with TRBD1. V trimming: 0 bases; J trimming: 7 bases; junction bases outside the gene matches: 8. Germline V lookup: CDR1 SGHTA, CDR2 FQGNSA. This CDR3 region has 15 residues. The CDR3 DNA is TGTGCCAGCAGCTTAGCCGGACAGGGTGTAAGTGAGCAGTACTTC. Protein sequence: CASSLAGQGVSEQYF.

CDR3 region: CASSGLAGEAGELFF. CDR3 DNA: TGCGCCAGCAGTGGGCTAGCGGGAGAGGCCGGGGAGCTGTTTTTT. The V and J genes are TRBV10-2 and TRBJ2-2; 10 bases fit TRBD2. Germline assignment: CDR1 WSHSY and CDR2 SAAADI. Unmatched junction bases numbered 5, after V lost 4 bases and J lost 6 bases. This CDR3 is built from 15 residues.

The chain has TRBV28 and TRBJ2-6; 8 bases line up with TRBD1. Germline V gives CDR1 MDHEN, CDR2 SYDVKM. The CDR3 has 14 residues. Unmatched junction bases numbered 5, after V lost 11 bases and J lost 2 bases. The DNA of the CDR3 is TGTGCCTGCTCAGGGGGCACTGGGGCCAACGTCCTGACTTTC. Translating gives CACSGGTGANVLTF. The full variable domain, its missing parts supplied by reference TRBV28 and TRBJ2-6, is DVKVTQSSRYLVKRTGEKVFLECVQDMDHENMFWYRQDPGLGLRLIYFSYDVKMKEKGDIPEGYSVSREKKERFSLILESASTNQTSMYLCACSGGTGANVLTFGAGSRLTVL.

The J gene is TRBJ2-2, the V gene TRBV28; TRBD2 is a possible D gene (6 bases). CDR1 is MDHEN and CDR2 is SYDVKM in the germline V gene. V was cut by 2 bases and J by 4 bases, with 14 bases left in between. The CDR3 covers 16 residues. CDR3 region: CASSLTTSLFTGELFF. Here the CDR3 DNA reads TGTGCCAGCAGTTTAACAACTAGCCTTTTCACCGGGGAGCTGTTTTTT.

The chain combines TRBV18 with TRBJ2-3, with a tentative D call TRBD1 (5 bases). Per germline, CDR1 KGHSH and CDR2 LQKENI. The CDR3 consists of 13 residues. Trimming left V 4 bases short and J 4 bases short, with 9 bases between. CDR3 protein: CASSLYRSDTQYF. The CDR3 DNA reads as TGTGCCAGCTCACTTTACAGGTCAGATACGCAGTATTTT. Full variable domain (missing parts from reference TRBV18 and TRBJ2-3): NAGVMQNPRHLVRRRGQEARLRCSPMKGHSHVYWYRQLPEEGLKFMVYLQKENIIDESGMPKERFSAEFPKEGPSILRIQQVVRGDSAAYFCASSLYRSDTQYFGPGTRLTVL.

CDR3: CASSLMSGDQETQYF. CDR3 coding DNA: TGCGCCAGCAGCTTAATGAGCGGGGATCAAGAGACCCAGTACTTC. This rearrangement joins TRBV5-1 to TRBJ2-5; 7 nucleotides line up with TRBD2. Germline CDR1 is SGHRS and CDR2 is YFSETQ. J gave up 2 bases and V 2 bases, and 6 bases lay outside the gene matches. The CDR3 has 15 residues. The full variable domain, rest sourced from reference TRBV5-1 and TRBJ2-5, is KAGVTQTPRYLIKTRGQQVTLSCSPISGHRSVSWYQQTPGQGLQFLFEYFSETQRNKGNFPGRFSGRQFSNSRSEMNVSTLELGDSALYLCASSLMSGDQETQYFGPGTRLLVL.

The CDR3 region has the DNA TGTGCCTGGGGGCCCCAACAAGAGACCCAGTACTTC. Translation gives CAWGPQQETQYF. This chain joins TRBV30 and TRBJ2-5; D not certain. The CDR3 is 12 residues long. Per the germline V gene, CDR1 is GTSNPN and CDR2 is SVGIG (reference sequence). V gave up 5 bases and J gave up 2 bases, with 9 bases separating them.

The chain has TRBV7-9 and TRBJ2-1, with a tentative D call TRBD1 (6 bases). The CDR3 is 15 amino acids. The germline gives CDR1 SEHNR, CDR2 FQNEAQ (reference sequence). V was trimmed by 5 bases and J by 5 bases, leaving 16 bases between them. The CDR3 DNA sequence: TGTGCCAGCAGCCCAGCCGGGACAAAACACAATGAGCAGTTCTTC. The encoded protein is CASSPAGTKHNEQFF.

The chain is built from TRBV7-2 and TRBJ2-1; D possibly corresponds to TRBD1 (5 bases). Looked up from germline, CDR1 is SGHTA and CDR2 is FQGNSA. This CDR3 comprises 13 residues. V was trimmed by 7 bases and J by 9 bases, leaving 16 bases between them. The CDR3 coding sequence is TGTGCCAGCACCTGGACACCCTCGGGTGAGCAGTTCTTC. Its protein product is CASTWTPSGEQFF.

The chain is built from TRBV10-3 and TRBJ2-3; 8 bases align to TRBD2. This CDR3 contains 16 residues. V shed 4 bases and J 5 bases; nucleotides not matched to a gene: 11. CDR1 is ENHRY, CDR2 SYGVKD, per germline. DNA of the CDR3: TGTGCCATCAGTGTGGTCATAGCGGGATGGGTAGATACGCAGTATTTT. Translated: CAISVVIAGWVDTQYF.

This chain links TRBV7-9 with TRBJ1-4; D call uncertain. This CDR3 is built from 15 residues. Germline V lookup: CDR1 SEHNR, CDR2 FQNEAQ (reference sequence). V was pared by 0 bases and J by 5 bases, with 10 bases between. The CDR3 region is CASSLAWGENEKLFF. The CDR3, as DNA: TGTGCCAGCAGCTTAGCGTGGGGAGAGAATGAAAAACTGTTTTTT.

V and J are TRBV18 and TRBJ2-3; TRBD2 is a possible D gene (5 bases). V gave up 2 bases and J gave up 2 bases, with 17 bases separating them. The CDR3 is 17 residues long. Germline V gene lookup returns CDR1 KGHSH and CDR2 LQKENI. The chain's CDR3 is CASSPRVGDVNTDTQYF. CDR3 sequence (DNA): TGTGCCAGCTCACCAAGGGTGGGAGATGTAAACACAGATACGCAGTATTTT.

The chain couples TRBV29-1 to TRBJ2-7; 7 nucleotides agree with TRBD1. The V segment lost 5 bases and the J segment 0 bases; nucleotides outside the gene matches: 7. There are 14 residues in the CDR3. Germline V CDR1 and CDR2: SQVTM, ANQGSEA. CDR3 sequence: CSVSTGASSYEQYF. Here the CDR3 DNA reads TGCAGCGTTTCTACAGGGGCAAGCTCCTACGAGCAGTACTTC.

The V and J genes are TRBV28 and TRBJ2-1; 10 bases fit TRBD2. CDR3 length: 15 amino acids. Germline CDR1 and CDR2: MDHEN and SYDVKM. V was clipped by 6 bases and J by 9 bases; unmatched bases: 11. The CDR3 reads CASSLRTSGRIEQFF. Written as DNA, the CDR3 is TGTGCCAGCAGCTTACGGACTAGCGGACGTATTGAGCAGTTCTTC.

This rearrangement joins TRBV19 to TRBJ2-3; the D gene is possibly TRBD1 (6 bases). Between the trimmed V and J ends, which lost 3 bases and 2 bases, there was a span of 9 bases. Germline CDR1 is LNHDA and CDR2 is SQIVND (reference sequence). This CDR3 is built from 14 residues. CDR3 DNA: TGTGCCAGTAGTATTAACAGGGTCACAGATACGCAGTATTTT. It yields the protein CASSINRVTDTQYF.

The chain couples TRBV18 to TRBJ2-3; 7 bases are shared with TRBD2. J was trimmed by 1 base and V by 4 bases; bases with no gene match: 8. The V gene's germline CDR1 is KGHSH and CDR2 LQKENI. The CDR3 covers 16 residues. The CDR3 spells CASSLNGGSGTDTQYF. Here the CDR3 DNA reads TGTGCCAGCTCACTTAACGGGGGGTCAGGCACAGATACGCAGTATTTT.

V usage is TRBV4-2 and J usage is TRBJ2-4; TRBD1 matches 7 bases. CDR1 LGHNA and CDR2 YNFKEQ come from the germline V gene. The V gene end was trimmed by 3 bases and the J gene end by 1 base; junction bases not matched to a gene: 0. This CDR3 is built from 14 residues. The CDR3 protein is CASSQDRAKNIQYF. The CDR3 coding sequence is TGTGCCAGCAGCCAGGACAGGGCCAAAAACATTCAGTACTTC.

The chain recombines TRBV6-1 with TRBJ1-5; D is unclear. Germline V gene sequence: CDR1 MNHNS, CDR2 SASEGT. V lost 7 bases and J 4 bases, leaving 11 bases between the germline ends. This CDR3 is built from 13 residues. The DNA of the CDR3 is TGTGCCAGCACCCTGGCCGTTAATCAGCCCCAGCATTTT. Residues: CASTLAVNQPQHF.

The chain is built from TRBV5-1 and TRBJ2-6, with 7 bases aligning to TRBD2. Trimming took 0 bases from V and 0 from J; bases not matched to a gene: 3. Germline lookup yields CDR1 SGHRS and CDR2 YFSETQ. The CDR3 contains 17 residues. The CDR3 DNA is TGCGCCAGCAGCTTGGTAGGGGAGGGCTCTGGGGCCAACGTCCTGACTTTC. Protein: CASSLVGEGSGANVLTF.

This clone has a handful of counts. The chain is built from TRBV6-5 and TRBJ1-6; TRBD1 matches 8 bases. J was trimmed by 7 bases and V by 6 bases; bases with no gene match: 5. Per the germline V gene, CDR1 is MNHEY and CDR2 is SVGAGI. The CDR3 totals 14 residues. Here the CDR3 DNA reads TGTGCCAGCAGGAAGACAGGGGTCAATTCACCCCTCCACTTT. Amino acid sequence: CASRKTGVNSPLHF.

The J gene is TRBJ1-4, the V gene TRBV10-3; D uncertain. Trimming took 2 bases from V and 6 from J, leaving 10 bases between them. Germline-derived CDR1 and CDR2 are ENHRY and SYGVKD. This CDR3 contains 14 residues. The CDR3 DNA is TGTGCCATCAGTGAGAGTGAGAGGGATGAAAAACTGTTTTTT. Amino acids: CAISESERDEKLFF.

The gene calls are TRBV7-2 and TRBJ2-7; weak D call: TRBD1 (7 bases). Germline V lookup: CDR1 SGHTA, CDR2 FQGNSA. The V and J ends lost 3 bases and 6 bases respectively, with 15 bases between them. The CDR3 is made up of 14 amino acids. The DNA of the CDR3 is TGTGCCAGCAGCTTGGACAGGAGGGCGAGCGAGCAGTACTTC. This gives the protein CASSLDRRASEQYF. The entire variable domain, with the rest obtained from reference TRBV7-2 and TRBJ2-7, is as follows: GAGVSQSPSNKVTEKGKDVELRCDPISGHTALYWYRQSLGQGLEFLIYFQGNSAPDKSGLPSDRFSAERTGGSVSTLTIQRTQQEDSAVYLCASSLDRRASEQYFGPGTRLTVT.

The chain uses TRBV9 and TRBJ2-2, with a weak D call TRBD1 (5 bases). V lost 0 bases to trimming and J lost 7 bases, with 10 bases between them. Germline CDR1 and CDR2: SGDLS and YYNGEE. The CDR3 has 14 amino acids. In DNA, the CDR3 is TGTGCCAGCAGCGTAGGACAGTCCGGCGGGGAGCTGTTTTTT. Translating it yields CASSVGQSGGELFF.

The gene calls are TRBV30 and TRBJ2-1, with 8 bases that match TRBD2. The CDR3 consists of 15 residues. CDR1 and CDR2 from the germline V gene are GTSNPN and SVGIG (reference sequence). V gave up 3 bases and J gave up 3 bases; unmatched junction bases: 7. This chain's CDR3 is CAWRSGLAHYNEQFF. The CDR3 bases are TGTGCCTGGAGATCAGGACTAGCACACTACAATGAGCAGTTCTTC.

This clone was observed a few times. The chain links TRBV19 to TRBJ2-5, with D maybe TRBD1 (6 bases). The CDR3 sequence is 13 residues long. Germline-derived CDR1 and CDR2 are LNHDA and SQIVND (reference sequence). Trimming shortened V by 5 bases and J by 5 bases, and 12 bases separated the two germline ends. CDR3 DNA sequence: TGTGCCAGTAGTTTCCAGGGGATGGAGACCCAGTACTTC. It is translated as CASSFQGMETQYF.

The chain recombines TRBV27 with TRBJ2-1, with D perhaps matching TRBD1 (6 bases). The CDR3 spans 14 residues. The germline gives CDR1 MNHEY, CDR2 SMNVEV (reference sequence). Deletions cut 7 bases from V and 0 bases from J, with 10 bases between. In nucleotides, the CDR3 is TGTGCCAGCAACGTCAGGGGCTCCTACAATGAGCAGTTCTTC. Amino acid sequence: CASNVRGSYNEQFF.

This clone has only a few counts. The rearrangement links TRBV18 to TRBJ2-1; weak D call: TRBD1 (5 bases). Germline V CDR1 and CDR2: KGHSH, LQKENI. The CDR3 length is 15 residues. Trimming cost V 3 bases and J 7 bases, with 16 bases left between them. The CDR3 here is CASSPMLGAQNEQFF. Here the CDR3 DNA reads TGTGCCAGCTCACCGATGTTAGGGGCCCAAAATGAGCAGTTCTTC. Filled out from reference TRBV18 and TRBJ2-1, the complete variable domain reads NAGVMQNPRHLVRRRGQEARLRCSPMKGHSHVYWYRQLPEEGLKFMVYLQKENIIDESGMPKERFSAEFPKEGPSILRIQQVVRGDSAAYFCASSPMLGAQNEQFFGPGTRLTVL.

V usage is TRBV7-9 and J usage is TRBJ1-5; 9 bases fit TRBD1. CDR1 and CDR2 from the germline V gene are SEHNR and FQNEAQ (reference sequence). After removal of 1 base from V and 1 base from J, the junction contained 5 bases not matched to a gene. The CDR3 sequence is 17 residues long. CDR3 nucleotide sequence: TGTGCCAGCAGCTTAGGGGACGACAGGGGGAGCAATCAGCCCCAGCATTTT. Translating it yields CASSLGDDRGSNQPQHF.

The gene calls are TRBV27 and TRBJ1-2, with D possibly matching TRBD1 (5 bases). This CDR3 contains 13 residues. V lost 6 bases, J lost 8 bases, and 16 bases lay in between. CDR1 is MNHEY and CDR2 is SMNVEV in the germline V gene (reference sequence). The CDR3 DNA is TGTGCCAGCAGATTAACCGGGGGAGCCGGCTACACCTTC. Translated: CASRLTGGAGYTF.

This chain connects TRBV6-1 to TRBJ2-7; TRBD1 matches at 9 bases. This CDR3 comprises 15 residues. The junction had 11 bases not matched to a gene; V was cut back by 6 bases and J by 5 bases. Looked up from germline, CDR1 is MNHNS and CDR2 is SASEGT. The chain's CDR3 is CASSYSGTGYHEQYF. DNA for the CDR3: TGTGCCAGCAGCTACAGCGGGACAGGGTACCACGAGCAGTACTTC.

This clone has just a few counts. The rearrangement joins TRBV18 to TRBJ2-5; D uncertain. The V end was cut by 3 bases, the J end by 0 bases, with 5 bases between. This CDR3 contains 13 residues. Germline CDR1 reads KGHSH; CDR2 reads LQKENI. The CDR3 loop is CASSPRNQETQYF. In nucleotides, the CDR3 is TGTGCCAGCTCACCGCGGAACCAAGAGACCCAGTACTTC.